Each of the 32 T cell receptor beta chains below was sequenced from the same sample in a study of blood T cell repertoires in COVID-19. Assay used: immunoSEQ multiplex PCR; TCRdb lists only in-frame clones, some missing. The sample consists of 110,000 to 150,000 clones, about 86% of them appearing once. Sample: peripheral blood. The receptors come from an elderly woman with acute or convalescent COVID-19.

The genes are TRBV10-3 and TRBJ1-2, with TRBD1 matching over 7 bases. This CDR3 comprises 15 residues. The germline V gene encodes CDR1 ENHRY and CDR2 SYGVKD. The trim removed 0 bases at V and 3 bases at J, leaving 4 bases unmatched. The CDR3: CAISESEGQYYGYTF. The CDR3 bases are TGTGCCATCAGTGAGTCAGAGGGACAGTACTATGGCTACACCTTC.

V and J are TRBV18 and TRBJ1-5, with 8 bases identical to TRBD1. There are 14 residues in the CDR3. Germline V gene lookup returns CDR1 KGHSH and CDR2 LQKENI. Germline trimming cut 6 bases from V and 4 bases from J; bases unmatched to any gene: 5. Here the CDR3 reads CASSAGTGNQPQHF. The CDR3 DNA reads TGTGCCAGCTCCGCCGGGACAGGAAATCAGCCCCAGCATTTT.

The CDR3 DNA sequence: TGTGCCAGCAGCTCAGGGGGGTCTGGAAACACCATATATTTT. Residues: CASSSGGSGNTIYF. This sequence joins TRBV11-3 and TRBJ1-3, with 7 bases aligning to TRBD1. Germline V gene data show CDR1 as SGHNT and CDR2 as YENEEA. The CDR3 sequence is 14 residues long. The V and J ends lost 4 bases and 1 base, in that order; junction bases with no gene match: 1.

The chain couples TRBV19 to TRBJ2-2; the D is unclear. The length of the CDR3 is 15 residues. V lost 1 base and J lost 0, with 6 bases in between. The germline CDR1 and CDR2 sequences are LNHDA and SQIVND (reference sequence). CDR3 coding DNA: TGTGCCAGTAGTATAGCAGTGACGAACACCGGGGAGCTGTTTTTT. Amino acid sequence: CASSIAVTNTGELFF.

The gene calls are TRBV6-5 and TRBJ1-6; D remains unclear. Between the trimmed V and J ends, which lost 5 bases and 6 bases, there was a span of 14 bases. This CDR3 has 15 residues. Germline V gives CDR1 MNHEY, CDR2 SVGAGI. The CDR3 spells CASSTEPGSNSPLHF. Written as DNA, the CDR3 is TGTGCCAGCAGTACCGAGCCGGGATCTAATTCACCCCTCCACTTT.

This clone has just a few counts. This chain connects TRBV5-1 to TRBJ1-2, with 8 bases identical to TRBD1. The CDR3 sequence is 16 residues long. With 9 bases clipped from V and 8 bases from J, the junction kept 21 bases outside the gene matches. Germline V gene sequence: CDR1 SGHRS, CDR2 YFSETQ. CDR3 protein: CATDRTGPTTKGGYTF. In DNA, the CDR3 is TGCGCCACCGATAGGACAGGGCCTACCACGAAGGGGGGCTACACCTTC.

The V gene is TRBV30, the J gene TRBJ1-2; 8 bases align to TRBD1. V shed 3 bases and J 0 bases; nucleotides not matched to a gene: 0. The CDR3 has 13 amino acids. Germline V lookup: CDR1 GTSNPN, CDR2 SVGIG (reference sequence). The CDR3 bases are TGTGCCTGGAGGACAGGGGCTAACTATGGCTACACCTTC. This sequence encodes CAWRTGANYGYTF.

The chain employs TRBV9 and TRBJ1-3; the D gene is possibly TRBD1 (6 bases). There are 16 residues in the CDR3. V was shortened by 4 bases and J by 11 bases, with 25 bases between the two germline ends. CDR1 is SGDLS, CDR2 YYNGEE, per germline. The chain's CDR3 is CASSYIEQGVGDSIYF. For the CDR3, the DNA is TGTGCCAGCAGCTATATTGAACAGGGTGTCGGAGACTCCATATATTTT.

J is TRBJ2-7 and V is TRBV29-1, with 8 positions matching TRBD2. In germline, CDR1 is SQVTM, CDR2 ANQGSEA. J gave up 3 bases and V 6 bases, and 7 bases lay outside the gene matches. The CDR3 sequence is 13 residues long. The CDR3 sequence is CSVVTSESYEQYF. CDR3 bases: TGCAGCGTCGTGACTAGCGAGAGCTACGAGCAGTACTTC.

The rearrangement uses TRBV20-1 and TRBJ2-3, with 9 bases identical to TRBD2. This CDR3 region has 17 residues. The germline V gene has CDR1 DFQATT and CDR2 SNEGSKA (reference sequence). The J segment lost 2 bases and the V segment lost 3 bases, leaving 12 bases of the junction unmatched. The CDR3 sequence is CSASMSGGGGITDTQYF. CDR3 bases: TGCAGTGCTAGTATGTCAGGCGGGGGGGGAATCACAGATACGCAGTATTTT.

The V gene is TRBV14, the J gene TRBJ2-5; TRBD2 matches 12 bases. The CDR3 is 15 residues long. Germline V CDR1 and CDR2: SGHDN, FVKESK. The V and J ends lost 3 bases and 5 bases, in that order; junction bases with no gene match: 4. CDR3 loop: CASSHLAGGQETQYF. The CDR3, as DNA: TGTGCCAGCAGCCACCTAGCGGGGGGGCAGGAGACCCAGTACTTC.

The chain has TRBV27 and TRBJ1-6; D remains ambiguous. The germline V and J ends were trimmed by 2 bases and 8 bases, with 10 bases remaining between them. Germline lookup yields CDR1 MNHEY and CDR2 SMNVEV (reference sequence). This CDR3 spans 14 amino acids. This CDR3 reads CASSLRGNDSPLHF. In DNA form, the CDR3 reads TGTGCCAGCAGTTTACGGGGTAATGATTCACCCCTCCACTTT.

This clone has only a few counts. V and J are TRBV7-9 and TRBJ2-6, with no clear D. The V end lost 1 base, the J end lost 0 bases, and 10 bases lay between the germline ends. Germline V gene data show CDR1 as SEHNR and CDR2 as FQNEAQ (reference sequence). The CDR3 contains 17 residues. This chain's CDR3 is CASSLGQSFSGANVLTF. The CDR3 DNA reads TGTGCCAGCAGCTTAGGCCAGTCCTTCTCTGGGGCCAACGTCCTGACTTTC.

The J gene is TRBJ1-2, the V gene TRBV2, with 8 positions matching TRBD1. The CDR3 covers 14 residues. In germline, CDR1 is SNHLY, CDR2 FYNNEI. After removal of 7 bases from V and 7 bases from J, the junction contained 11 bases not matched to a gene. CDR3 bases: TGTGCCAGCACCCGGACAGGGAGCTCTTCTGGCTACACCTTC. Its protein product is CASTRTGSSSGYTF.

The gene calls are TRBV29-1 and TRBJ1-6; D gene ambiguous. Per the germline V gene, CDR1 is SQVTM and CDR2 is ANQGSEA. The V end was cut by 6 bases, the J end by 0 bases, with 6 bases between. The CDR3 has 13 residues. The DNA of the CDR3 is TGCAGCGTACGGTCCTCCTATAATTCACCCCTCCACTTT. Its protein is CSVRSSYNSPLHF.

This sequence joins TRBV19 and TRBJ1-2; 8 bases map to TRBD1. Germline CDR1 and CDR2: LNHDA and SQIVND (reference sequence). The CDR3 consists of 14 residues. J lost 8 bases, V lost 4 bases, and 9 bases had no gene match. The CDR3 DNA reads as TGTGCCAGTAGTACGGGACAGGTATTTCTAGGCTACACCTTC. It translates to CASSTGQVFLGYTF.

DNA of the CDR3: TGTGCCATCCAGGCTGCAGGGGCGGACGGGGAGCTGTTTTTT. Translating gives CAIQAAGADGELFF. This sequence joins TRBV10-3 and TRBJ2-2, with D maybe TRBD1 (6 bases). Trimming shortened V by 8 bases and J by 7 bases, and 17 bases separated the two germline ends. The germline gives CDR1 ENHRY, CDR2 SYGVKD. The CDR3 runs 14 residues.

V is TRBV12-3 or TRBV12-4 and J is TRBJ1-4; D is possibly TRBD1 (5 bases). The CDR3 runs 13 residues. V lost 9 bases and J 3 bases, leaving 11 bases between the germline ends. The DNA for the CDR3 is TGTGCCAGTCGCGGGGGTTCTAATGAAAAACTGTTTTTT. Translated: CASRGGSNEKLFF.

The chain recombines TRBV7-2 with TRBJ2-1, with a weak D call TRBD1 (5 bases). CDR3 size: 15 residues. Trimming removed 0 bases from V and 3 bases from J, with 9 bases in between. CDR1 is SGHTA, CDR2 FQGNSA, per germline. The CDR3 spells CASSLAGAVYNEQFF. In DNA form, the CDR3 reads TGTGCCAGCAGCTTAGCAGGGGCCGTCTACAATGAGCAGTTCTTC.

The V and J genes are TRBV5-1 and TRBJ2-2, with D possibly being TRBD1 (5 bases). There are 15 residues in the CDR3. V was clipped by 0 bases and J by 6 bases, with 12 bases between them. The germline V gene encodes CDR1 SGHRS and CDR2 YFSETQ. The chain's CDR3 is CASSLDLGAAGELFF. The CDR3 nucleotides read TGCGCCAGCAGCTTGGATCTTGGGGCTGCCGGGGAGCTGTTTTTT. Drawing the rest from reference TRBV5-1 and TRBJ2-2, the complete variable domain is KAGVTQTPRYLIKTRGQQVTLSCSPISGHRSVSWYQQTPGQGLQFLFEYFSETQRNKGNFPGRFSGRQFSNSRSEMNVSTLELGDSALYLCASSLDLGAAGELFFGEGSRLTVL.

This clone has only one observation. CDR3 in amino acids: CASSYPGGQETQYF. The CDR3 nucleotides are TGTGCCAGCAGTTACCCCGGGGGCCAAGAGACCCAGTACTTC. The V gene is TRBV6-5, the J gene TRBJ2-5; maybe TRBD2 (6 bases). Between the trimmed V and J ends, which lost 2 bases and 1 base, there was a span of 8 bases. The CDR3 runs to 14 residues. Germline CDR1 MNHEY, CDR2 SVGAGI.

The gene calls are TRBV7-8 and TRBJ2-2; 7 positions agree with TRBD1. Looked up from germline, CDR1 is SGHVS and CDR2 is FQNEAQ. This CDR3 spans 14 amino acids. V shed 5 bases and J 6 bases; nucleotides not matched to a gene: 6. In nucleotides, the CDR3 is TGTGCCAGCAGCAGCGCACAGGGGCCCGGGGAGCTGTTTTTT. As protein: CASSSAQGPGELFF.

V is TRBV6-6 and J is TRBJ1-6, with D perhaps TRBD1 (5 bases). This CDR3 region has 16 residues. The germline CDR1 and CDR2 sequences are MNHNY and SVGAGI (reference sequence). V shed 4 bases and J shed 8 bases, with 18 bases lying between them. The CDR3 region is CASSSDSPISDSPLHF. The CDR3 coding sequence is TGTGCCAGCAGTTCTGACAGCCCTATATCGGATTCACCCCTCCACTTT.

The table lists this clone with a few counts. The chain links TRBV7-3 to TRBJ1-1, with 7 bases that match TRBD1. The CDR3 contains 16 residues. With V trimmed by 4 bases and J by 3 bases, 11 bases remained unmatched. Looked up from germline, CDR1 is SGHTA and CDR2 is FQGTGA. The CDR3: CASSSGSDRPHTEAFF. CDR3 bases: TGTGCCAGCAGCTCGGGATCGGACAGGCCGCACACTGAAGCTTTCTTT.

This chain joins TRBV6-5 and TRBJ2-1; 9 bases map to TRBD1. CDR1 and CDR2 from the germline V gene are MNHEY and SVGAGI. V lost 6 bases to trimming and J lost 3 bases; unmatched junction nucleotides: 6. This CDR3 has 15 residues. The CDR3 DNA reads TGTGCCAGCAGGTCGGGACAGGGACACTACAATGAGCAGTTCTTC. This codes for CASRSGQGHYNEQFF.

The sample holds a few counts of this clone. This sequence joins TRBV20-1 and TRBJ1-1; maybe TRBD1 (6 bases). Trimming took off 4 bases at V and 10 bases at J, with 13 bases between the two ends. Germline loops: CDR1 DFQATT, CDR2 SNEGSKA (reference sequence). The CDR3 covers 11 residues. CDR3 DNA sequence: TGCAGTGCTACTCCAGGGGCATCAGCTTTCTTT. Translating gives CSATPGASAFF.

V gene TRBV27 combines with J gene TRBJ1-2; TRBD1 matches 9 bases. The CDR3 sequence is 15 residues long. Germline CDR1 is MNHEY and CDR2 is SMNVEV (reference sequence). With V trimmed by 8 bases and J by 5 bases, 12 bases remained unmatched. The CDR3 coding sequence is TGTGCCAGCGATCCTACGGGACAGGGACTGTATGGCTACACCTTC. Translating gives CASDPTGQGLYGYTF.

V gene TRBV7-2 combines with J gene TRBJ1-5; D is possibly TRBD1 (6 bases). CDR1 is SGHTA and CDR2 is FQGNSA in the germline V gene. This CDR3 contains 14 residues. Trimming pared 5 bases from V and 4 bases from J, leaving 12 bases between. CDR3 sequence: CASSPDSYNQPQHF. As DNA, the CDR3 is TGTGCCAGCAGCCCGGACAGCTATAATCAGCCCCAGCATTTT.

The chain carries TRBV7-3 and TRBJ2-5; tentatively, D is TRBD1 (6 bases). Trimming removed 5 bases from V and 2 bases from J, with 15 bases in between. Germline V CDR1 and CDR2: SGHTA, FQGTGA. This CDR3 contains 15 residues. CDR3 coding DNA: TGTGCCAGCAGCCGAGGCGGACAGACACAAGAGACCCAGTACTTC. Its translation is CASSRGGQTQETQYF. Full variable domain (rest looked up from reference TRBV7-3 and TRBJ2-5): GAGVSQTPSNKVTEKGKYVELRCDPISGHTALYWYRQSLGQGPEFLIYFQGTGAADDSGLPNDRFFAVRPEGSVSTLKIQRTERGDSAVYLCASSRGGQTQETQYFGPGTRLLVL.

This chain connects TRBV27 to TRBJ2-7; 7 nucleotides line up with TRBD1. Unmatched junction bases numbered 5, after V lost 2 bases and J lost 4 bases. The CDR3 totals 14 residues. Germline lookup yields CDR1 MNHEY and CDR2 SMNVEV (reference sequence). CDR3 sequence: CASSLKRGLYEQYF. DNA of the CDR3: TGTGCCAGCAGTTTAAAGAGGGGGCTTTACGAGCAGTACTTC.

This clone was picked up a small number of times. V is TRBV7-2 and J is TRBJ1-3; tentatively, D is TRBD1 (5 bases). The ends were cut back, 4 bases at V and 9 bases at J, with 10 bases in the middle. This CDR3 is built from 12 residues. Germline V gene data show CDR1 as SGHTA and CDR2 as FQGNSA. This CDR3 is CASSSFGGTIYF. In DNA form, the CDR3 reads TGTGCCAGCAGCTCTTTCGGGGGCACCATATATTTT.

In its sample, this clone was seen a few times. The V call is TRBV27, the J call TRBJ2-7; D is perhaps TRBD1 (5 bases). V lost 3 bases and J lost 7, with 16 bases in between. Germline CDR1 reads MNHEY; CDR2 reads SMNVEV (reference sequence). The CDR3 spans 14 residues. The CDR3 sequence is CASSLDIPTREQYF. The DNA for the CDR3 is TGTGCCAGCAGTTTGGACATCCCTACAAGGGAGCAGTACTTC.